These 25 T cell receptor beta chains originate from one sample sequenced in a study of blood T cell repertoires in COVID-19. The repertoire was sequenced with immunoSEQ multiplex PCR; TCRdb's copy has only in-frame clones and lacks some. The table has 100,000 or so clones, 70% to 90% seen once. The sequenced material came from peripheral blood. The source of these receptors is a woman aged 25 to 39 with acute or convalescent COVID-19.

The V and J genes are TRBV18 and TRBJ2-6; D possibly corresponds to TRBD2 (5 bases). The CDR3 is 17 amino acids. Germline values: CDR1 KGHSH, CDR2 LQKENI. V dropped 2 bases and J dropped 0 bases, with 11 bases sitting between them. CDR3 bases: TGTGCCAGCTCACCAATAGAGGGAAACTCTGGGGCCAACGTCCTGACTTTC. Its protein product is CASSPIEGNSGANVLTF. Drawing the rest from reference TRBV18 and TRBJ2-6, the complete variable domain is NAGVMQNPRHLVRRRGQEARLRCSPMKGHSHVYWYRQLPEEGLKFMVYLQKENIIDESGMPKERFSAEFPKEGPSILRIQQVVRGDSAAYFCASSPIEGNSGANVLTFGAGSRLTVL.

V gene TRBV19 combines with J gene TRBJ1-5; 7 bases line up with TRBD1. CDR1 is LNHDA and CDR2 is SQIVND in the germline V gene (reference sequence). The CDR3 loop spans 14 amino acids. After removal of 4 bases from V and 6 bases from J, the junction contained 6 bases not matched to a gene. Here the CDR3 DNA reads TGTGCCAGTAGTACGGGACAGACGGCTCAGCCCCAGCATTTT. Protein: CASSTGQTAQPQHF.

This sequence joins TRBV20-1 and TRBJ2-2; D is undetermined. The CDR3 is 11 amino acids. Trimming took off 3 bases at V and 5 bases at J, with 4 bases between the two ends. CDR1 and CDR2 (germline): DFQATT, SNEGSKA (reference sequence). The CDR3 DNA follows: TGCAGTGCTAGCCTAACCGGGGAGCTGTTTTTT. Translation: CSASLTGELFF.

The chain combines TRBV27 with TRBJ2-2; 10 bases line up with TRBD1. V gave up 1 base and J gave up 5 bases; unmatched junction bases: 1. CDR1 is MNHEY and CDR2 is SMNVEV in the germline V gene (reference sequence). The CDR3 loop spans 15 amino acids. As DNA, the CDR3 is TGTGCCAGCAGTTTATTGGGACAGGGGACCGGGGAGCTGTTTTTT. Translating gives CASSLLGQGTGELFF.

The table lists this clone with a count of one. The CDR3 loop is CASSEAGRGFHGYTF. The DNA of the CDR3 is TGTGCCAGCAGTGAAGCGGGCAGGGGGTTCCATGGCTACACCTTC. The rearrangement uses TRBV6-1 and TRBJ1-2; 7 positions match TRBD1. The V and J ends lost 0 bases and 6 bases, in that order; junction bases with no gene match: 7. Germline assignment: CDR1 MNHNS and CDR2 SASEGT. The CDR3 is 15 residues long.

CDR3 bases: TGTGCCATCAGCAGACAAGAACAGGGTGGGGGCGCAGATACGCAGTATTTT. Translation gives CAISRQEQGGGADTQYF. The V and J genes are TRBV10-3 and TRBJ2-3, with TRBD1 as a possible D gene (6 bases). V lost 6 bases and J 4 bases, leaving 23 bases between the germline ends. CDR3 size: 17 residues. Looked up from germline, CDR1 is ENHRY and CDR2 is SYGVKD.

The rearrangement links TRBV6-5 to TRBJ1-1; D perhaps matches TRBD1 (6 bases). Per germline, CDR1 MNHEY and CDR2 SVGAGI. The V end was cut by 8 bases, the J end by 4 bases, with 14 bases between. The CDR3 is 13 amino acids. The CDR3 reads CASDRQEGTEAFF. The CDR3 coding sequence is TGTGCCAGCGACAGACAGGAAGGCACTGAAGCTTTCTTT.

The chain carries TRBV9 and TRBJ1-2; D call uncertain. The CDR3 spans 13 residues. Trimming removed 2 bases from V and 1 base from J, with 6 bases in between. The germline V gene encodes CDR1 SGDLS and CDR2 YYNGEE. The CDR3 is CASSVSNNYGYTF. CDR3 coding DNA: TGTGCCAGCAGCGTGTCCAATAACTATGGCTACACCTTC.

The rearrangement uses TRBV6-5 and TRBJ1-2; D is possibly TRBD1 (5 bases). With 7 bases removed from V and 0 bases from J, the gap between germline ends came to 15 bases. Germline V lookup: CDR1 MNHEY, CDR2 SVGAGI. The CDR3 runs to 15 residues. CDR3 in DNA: TGTGCCAGCACCACGCCCGACAGTCCTAACTATGGCTACACCTTC. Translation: CASTTPDSPNYGYTF.

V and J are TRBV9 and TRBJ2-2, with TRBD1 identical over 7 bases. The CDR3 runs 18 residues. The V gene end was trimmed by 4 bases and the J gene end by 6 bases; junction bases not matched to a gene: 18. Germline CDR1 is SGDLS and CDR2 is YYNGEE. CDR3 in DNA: TGTGCCAGCAGCTCCGACGAGGGGGCCCGCCCTAACCCCGGGGAGCTGTTTTTT. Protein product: CASSSDEGARPNPGELFF.

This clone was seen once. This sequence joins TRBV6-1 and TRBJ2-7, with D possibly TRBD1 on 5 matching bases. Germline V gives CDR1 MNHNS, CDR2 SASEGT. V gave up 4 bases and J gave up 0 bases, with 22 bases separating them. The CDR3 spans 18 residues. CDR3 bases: TGTGCCAGCAGTGCCATCTACCAGGGCCCCATCAGCTCCTACGAGCAGTACTTC. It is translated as CASSAIYQGPISSYEQYF.

The CDR3 DNA is TGTGCCAGCAGCCTGACAGGGTTTAGGGAAAAACTGTTTTTT. Amino acid sequence: CASSLTGFREKLFF. The chain employs TRBV6-5 and TRBJ1-4, with 7 bases matching TRBD1. CDR1 and CDR2 from the germline V gene are MNHEY and SVGAGI. The length of the CDR3 is 14 residues. Trimming removed 6 bases from V and 8 bases from J; junction bases left unmatched: 9.

The CDR3 nucleotides are TGTGCCAGCAGCGAGACCCCCTCGACAGGGGCTGAAGCTTTCTTT. It translates to CASSETPSTGAEAFF. The chain uses TRBV9 and TRBJ1-1; 8 bases match TRBD1. The CDR3 covers 15 residues. CDR1 and CDR2 from the germline V gene are SGDLS and YYNGEE. The V segment lost 3 bases and the J segment 6 bases; nucleotides outside the gene matches: 10.

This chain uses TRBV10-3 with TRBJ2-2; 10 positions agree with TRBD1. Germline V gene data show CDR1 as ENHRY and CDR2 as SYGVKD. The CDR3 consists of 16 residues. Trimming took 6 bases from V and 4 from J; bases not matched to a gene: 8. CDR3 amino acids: CAISGPGQGSTGELFF. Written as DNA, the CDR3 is TGTGCCATCAGCGGGCCGGGACAGGGGTCCACCGGGGAGCTGTTTTTT.

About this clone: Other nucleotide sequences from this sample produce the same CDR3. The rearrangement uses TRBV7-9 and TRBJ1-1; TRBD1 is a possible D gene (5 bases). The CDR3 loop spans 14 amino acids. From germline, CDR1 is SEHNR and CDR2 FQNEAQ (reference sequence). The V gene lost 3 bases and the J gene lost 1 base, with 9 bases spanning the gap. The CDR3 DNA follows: TGTGCCAGCAGCTTCCAGGGAACGAACACTGAAGCTTTCTTT. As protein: CASSFQGTNTEAFF.

CDR3 nucleotides: TGTGCCAGCAGCCTACCGTGGACAGGGGAAAACTATGGCTACACCTTC. This translates into CASSLPWTGENYGYTF. The chain carries TRBV28 and TRBJ1-2; 9 bases match TRBD1. Germline CDR1 MDHEN, CDR2 SYDVKM. CDR3 length: 16 residues. V dropped 6 bases and J dropped 2; count of bases not matched to a gene: 10.

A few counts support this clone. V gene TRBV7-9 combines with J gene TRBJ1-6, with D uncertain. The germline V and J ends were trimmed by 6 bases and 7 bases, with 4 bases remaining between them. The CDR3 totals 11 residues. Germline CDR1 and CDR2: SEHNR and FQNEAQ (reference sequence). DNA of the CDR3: TGTGCCAGCAGGGGCAATTCACCCCTCCACTTT. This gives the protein CASRGNSPLHF.

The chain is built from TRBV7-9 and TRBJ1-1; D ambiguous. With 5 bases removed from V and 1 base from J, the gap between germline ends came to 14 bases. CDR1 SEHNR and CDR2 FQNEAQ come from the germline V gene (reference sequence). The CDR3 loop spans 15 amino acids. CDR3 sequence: CASSPRAGENTEAFF. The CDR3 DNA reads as TGTGCCAGCAGCCCGAGGGCAGGAGAGAACACTGAAGCTTTCTTT.

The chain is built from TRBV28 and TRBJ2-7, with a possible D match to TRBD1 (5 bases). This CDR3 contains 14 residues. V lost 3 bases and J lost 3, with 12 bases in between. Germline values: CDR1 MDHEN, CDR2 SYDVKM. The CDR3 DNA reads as TGTGCCAGCAGTTTCAGGGTATCCTACTACGAGCAGTACTTC. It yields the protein CASSFRVSYYEQYF.

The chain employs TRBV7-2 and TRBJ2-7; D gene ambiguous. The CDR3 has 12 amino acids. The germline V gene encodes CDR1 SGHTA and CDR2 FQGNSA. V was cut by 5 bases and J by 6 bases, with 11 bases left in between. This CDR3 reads CASSPIKPEQYF. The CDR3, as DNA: TGTGCCAGCAGCCCCATAAAGCCCGAGCAGTACTTC.

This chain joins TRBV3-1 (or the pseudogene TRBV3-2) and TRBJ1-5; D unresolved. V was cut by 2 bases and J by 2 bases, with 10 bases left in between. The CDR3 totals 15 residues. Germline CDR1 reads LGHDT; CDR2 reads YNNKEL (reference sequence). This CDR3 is CASSQFVSGNQPQHF. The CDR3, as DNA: TGTGCCAGCAGCCAATTCGTTTCGGGCAATCAGCCCCAGCATTTT.

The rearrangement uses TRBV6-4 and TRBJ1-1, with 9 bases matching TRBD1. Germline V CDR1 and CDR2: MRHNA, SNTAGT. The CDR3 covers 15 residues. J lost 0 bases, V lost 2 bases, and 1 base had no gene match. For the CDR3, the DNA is TGTGCCAGCAGTGACGGGACAGGGTTGAACACTGAAGCTTTCTTT. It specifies CASSDGTGLNTEAFF.

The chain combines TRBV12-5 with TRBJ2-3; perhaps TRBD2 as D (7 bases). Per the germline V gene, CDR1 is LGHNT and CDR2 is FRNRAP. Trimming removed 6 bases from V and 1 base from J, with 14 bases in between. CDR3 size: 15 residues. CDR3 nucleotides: TGTGCTAGTGGCAGTCGAGGGGGGGGCACAGATACGCAGTATTTT. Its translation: CASGSRGGGTDTQYF.

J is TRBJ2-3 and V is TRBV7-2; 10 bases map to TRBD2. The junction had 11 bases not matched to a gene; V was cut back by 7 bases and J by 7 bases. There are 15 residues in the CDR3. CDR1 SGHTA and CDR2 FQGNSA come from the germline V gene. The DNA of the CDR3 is TGTGCCAGCACTAAGGGCAGCGGGGGGGCAAATACGCAGTATTTT. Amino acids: CASTKGSGGANTQYF.

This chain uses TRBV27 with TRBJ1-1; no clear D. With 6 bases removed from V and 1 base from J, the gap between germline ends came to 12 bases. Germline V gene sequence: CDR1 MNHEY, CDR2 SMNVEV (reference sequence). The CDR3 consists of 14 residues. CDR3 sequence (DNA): TGTGCCAGCAGCTCGGGAGGGTCGAACACTGAAGCTTTCTTT. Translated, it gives CASSSGGSNTEAFF.